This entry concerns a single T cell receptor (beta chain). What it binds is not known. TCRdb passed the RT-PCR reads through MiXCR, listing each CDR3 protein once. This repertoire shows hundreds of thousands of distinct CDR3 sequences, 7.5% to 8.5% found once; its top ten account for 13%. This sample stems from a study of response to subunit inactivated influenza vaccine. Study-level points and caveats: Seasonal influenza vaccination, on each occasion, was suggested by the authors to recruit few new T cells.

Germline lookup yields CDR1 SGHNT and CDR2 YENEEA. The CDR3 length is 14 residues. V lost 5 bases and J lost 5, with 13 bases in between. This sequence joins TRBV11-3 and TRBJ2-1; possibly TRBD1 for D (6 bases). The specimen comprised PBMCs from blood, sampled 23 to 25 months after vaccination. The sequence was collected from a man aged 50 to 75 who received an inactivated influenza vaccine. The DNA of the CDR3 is TGTGCCAGCAGCCCGGGACATGTCGACAATGAGCAGTTCTTC. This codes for CASSPGHVDNEQFF.